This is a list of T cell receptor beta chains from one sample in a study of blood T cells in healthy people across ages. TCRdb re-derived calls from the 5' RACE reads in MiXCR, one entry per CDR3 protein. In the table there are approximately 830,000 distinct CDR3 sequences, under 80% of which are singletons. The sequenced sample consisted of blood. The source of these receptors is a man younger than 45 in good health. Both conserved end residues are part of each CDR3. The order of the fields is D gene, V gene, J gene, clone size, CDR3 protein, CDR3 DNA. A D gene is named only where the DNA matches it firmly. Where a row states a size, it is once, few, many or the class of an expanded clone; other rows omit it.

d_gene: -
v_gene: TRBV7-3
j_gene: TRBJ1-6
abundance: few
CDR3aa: CASSLSRLFDNSPLHF
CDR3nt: TGTGCCAGCAGCTTATCACGCCTATTTGACAATTCACCCCTCCACTTT

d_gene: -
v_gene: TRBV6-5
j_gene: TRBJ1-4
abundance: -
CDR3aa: CASSYLTGSEGKLFF
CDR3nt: TGTGCCAGCAGTTACCTAACAGGGTCCGAGGGAAAACTGTTTTTT

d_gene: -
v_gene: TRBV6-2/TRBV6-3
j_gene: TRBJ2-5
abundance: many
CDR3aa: CASSIGTFQETQYF
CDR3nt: TGTGCCAGCAGTATAGGGACTTTCCAAGAGACCCAGTACTTC

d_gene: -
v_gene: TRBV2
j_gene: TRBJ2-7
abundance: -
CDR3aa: CASTLGPKKYF
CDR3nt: TGTGCCAGCACCCTGGGACCGAAGAAGTACTTC

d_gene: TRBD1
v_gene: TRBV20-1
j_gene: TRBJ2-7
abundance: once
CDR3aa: CSARGPGTVTTYEQYF
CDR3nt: TGCAGTGCTAGAGGACCAGGGACAGTAACAACCTACGAGCAGTACTTC

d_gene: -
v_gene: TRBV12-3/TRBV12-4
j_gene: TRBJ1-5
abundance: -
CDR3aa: CASRADSGGNQPQHF
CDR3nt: TGTGCCAGCAGAGCGGACAGTGGAGGCAATCAGCCCCAGCATTTT

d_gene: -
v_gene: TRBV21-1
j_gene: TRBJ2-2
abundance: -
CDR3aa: CASSGCRGQSTGELFF
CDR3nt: TGTGCCAGCAGCGGCTGCAGGGGGCAGAGCACCGGGGAGCTGTTTTTT

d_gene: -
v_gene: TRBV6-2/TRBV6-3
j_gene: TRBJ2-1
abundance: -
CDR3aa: CASSYDLGALGNEQFF
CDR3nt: TGTGCCAGCAGTTACGACTTAGGGGCGCTCGGCAATGAGCAGTTCTTC

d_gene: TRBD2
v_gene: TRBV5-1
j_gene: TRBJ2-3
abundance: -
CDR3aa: CASSFKGTSGERADTQYF
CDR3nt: TGCGCCAGCAGCTTTAAAGGGACTAGCGGGGAGAGGGCAGATACGCAGTATTTT

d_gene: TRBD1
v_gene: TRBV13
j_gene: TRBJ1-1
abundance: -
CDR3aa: CASSPDRVSTEAFF
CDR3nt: TGTGCCAGCAGCCCGGACAGGGTGAGCACTGAAGCTTTCTTT

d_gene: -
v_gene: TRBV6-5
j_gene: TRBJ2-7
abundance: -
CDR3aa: CASSYSSPVYEQYF
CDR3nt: TGTGCCAGCAGTTACTCTAGCCCCGTCTACGAGCAGTACTTC

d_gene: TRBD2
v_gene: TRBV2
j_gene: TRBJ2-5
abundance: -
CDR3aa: CASSPGTSGGEAQYF
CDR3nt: TGTGCCAGCAGCCCCGGGACTAGCGGGGGGGAGGCCCAGTACTTC

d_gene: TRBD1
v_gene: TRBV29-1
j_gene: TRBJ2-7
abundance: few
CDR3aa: CSALGQGSYEQYF
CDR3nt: TGCAGCGCCCTTGGACAGGGCTCCTACGAGCAGTACTTC

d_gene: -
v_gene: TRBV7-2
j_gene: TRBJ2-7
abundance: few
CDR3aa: CASSLARDPGYEQYF
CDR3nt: TGTGCCAGCAGCTTAGCGCGTGACCCGGGGTACGAGCAGTACTTC

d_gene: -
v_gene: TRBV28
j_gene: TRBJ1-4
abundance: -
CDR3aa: CASRAPGAHNEKLFF
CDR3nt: TGTGCCAGCAGGGCCCCAGGGGCGCATAATGAAAAACTGTTTTTT